One and the same sample provided the 25 T cell receptor beta chains below, sequenced in a study of blood T cells in healthy people across ages (dated by TCRdb to between 2014 and 2017). The library was generated by 5' RACE. TCRdb names Illumina HiSeq 2500 as the instrument used. A second roughly 6 to 12 cycle PCR used a sample-barcoded 5' primer and a J-beta primer mix. The public reads were quality trimmed at Q25 with fastp and then assembled into clones with MiXCR by TCRdb, keeping productive beta chains. CDR3 protein sequences are deduplicated, and each keeps its most common genes and DNA. The sample data list some 370,000 distinct CDR3 sequences, and 50% to 60% of these were observed just once. The ten largest clones add up to 51% of the sample. Sequencing was performed on blood. The receptors were sampled from a man aged 60-69 years in good health.

This clonotype occurred a few times. This chain joins TRBV7-2 and TRBJ1-5; 7 bases are shared with TRBD1. The junction had 5 bases not matched to a gene; V was cut back by 4 bases and J by 2 bases. Looked up from germline, CDR1 is SGHTA and CDR2 is FQGNSA. The CDR3 contains 15 residues. The CDR3 nucleotides read TGTGCCAGCAGCTCCGGGACAGTAGGCAATCAGCCCCAGCATTTT. The encoded protein is CASSSGTVGNQPQHF.

This clonotype was observed a handful of times. The rearrangement joins TRBV20-1 to TRBJ2-3, with D possibly TRBD1 on 6 matching bases. This CDR3 is built from 15 residues. The ends were cut back, 6 bases at V and 0 bases at J, with 16 bases in the middle. CDR1 and CDR2 (germline): DFQATT, SNEGSKA (reference sequence). The CDR3 sequence is CSAPIGQQSTDTQYF. In DNA, the CDR3 is TGCAGTGCCCCAATTGGACAGCAAAGCACAGATACGCAGTATTTT.

The chain is built from TRBV5-1 and TRBJ2-1, with TRBD2 matching over 9 bases. Germline values: CDR1 SGHRS, CDR2 YFSETQ. J lost 8 bases, V lost 4 bases, and 10 bases had no gene match. This CDR3 contains 15 residues. CDR3 loop: CASSTSSGAYHEQFF. In nucleotides, the CDR3 is TGCGCCAGCAGCACTTCTAGCGGGGCTTACCATGAGCAGTTCTTC. The full variable domain, rest sourced from reference TRBV5-1 and TRBJ2-1, is KAGVTQTPRYLIKTRGQQVTLSCSPISGHRSVSWYQQTPGQGLQFLFEYFSETQRNKGNFPGRFSGRQFSNSRSEMNVSTLELGDSALYLCASSTSSGAYHEQFFGPGTRLTVL.

The sample holds a few counts of this clonotype. This sequence joins TRBV20-1 and TRBJ2-1; no reliable D call. V was shortened by 3 bases and J by 6 bases, with 6 bases between the two germline ends. Germline V CDR1 and CDR2: DFQATT, SNEGSKA (reference sequence). This CDR3 is built from 11 residues. This chain's CDR3 is CSASFVNEQFF. The CDR3 DNA is TGCAGTGCTAGCTTTGTCAATGAGCAGTTCTTC.

This clonotype was seen ten or more times. The rearrangement links TRBV12-3 or TRBV12-4 to TRBJ2-4; 12 positions agree with TRBD2. V shed 6 bases, J shed 4 bases, and the junction held 13 bases outside the gene matches. The CDR3 consists of 18 residues. As DNA, the CDR3 is TGTGCCAGCAGCCTGGTCGCTAGCGGGGGGGGTTCAAAAAACATTCAGTACTTC. Encoded protein: CASSLVASGGGSKNIQYF.

The genes are TRBV30 and TRBJ1-1; 8 bases map to TRBD1. CDR1 and CDR2 (germline): GTSNPN, SVGIG (reference sequence). The CDR3 runs 15 residues. The ends lost 4 bases at V and 2 bases at J; junction bases unmatched: 9. This CDR3 reads CAWTRRTGPNTEAFF. DNA of the CDR3: TGTGCCTGGACCCGGAGGACAGGGCCAAACACTGAAGCTTTCTTT.

The chain joins TRBV4-1 to TRBJ1-5; a weak D match, TRBD1 (5 bases). Germline V gene data show CDR1 as MGHRA and CDR2 as YSYEKL. The CDR3 is 16 residues long. V was pared by 0 bases and J by 6 bases, with 15 bases between. The CDR3 loop is CASSQEGRVAPQPQHF. CDR3 nucleotides: TGCGCCAGCAGCCAAGAGGGCAGGGTGGCCCCTCAGCCCCAGCATTTT.

The CDR3 sequence is CASSLEGQHSYNEQFF. The CDR3 DNA is TGTGCCAGCAGCTTAGAGGGACAGCACTCCTACAATGAGCAGTTCTTC. The chain has TRBV11-3 and TRBJ2-1, with TRBD1 matching over 7 bases. The length of the CDR3 is 16 residues. Germline trimming cut 0 bases from V and 0 bases from J; bases unmatched to any gene: 2. CDR1 is SGHNT, CDR2 YENEEA, per germline.

This clonotype occurred once. This rearrangement joins TRBV7-2 to TRBJ2-1; 16 bases are shared with TRBD2. The ends lost 5 bases at V and 7 bases at J; junction bases unmatched: 5. The CDR3 extends over 16 amino acids. CDR1 is SGHTA, CDR2 FQGNSA, per germline. CDR3 nucleotide sequence: TGTGCCAGCAGCCGGGGACTAGCGGGGGGGCTTAATGAGCAGTTCTTC. Its translation: CASSRGLAGGLNEQFF.

CDR3: CASSRKTSGVLNTQYF. The CDR3 nucleotides are TGTGCCAGCAGTCGAAAGACTAGCGGAGTGTTAAATACGCAGTATTTT. This chain uses TRBV6-5 with TRBJ2-3; TRBD2 matches 9 bases. The CDR3 has 16 amino acids. Germline CDR1 reads MNHEY; CDR2 reads SVGAGI. V lost 5 bases and J lost 7; bases outside the gene matches: 13.

The chain employs TRBV12-3 or TRBV12-4 and TRBJ2-5, with a tentative D call TRBD1 (5 bases). The CDR3 sequence is 11 residues long. Trimming removed 5 bases from V and 7 bases from J, with 8 bases in between. CDR3 residues: CASSRGVTQYF. As DNA, the CDR3 is TGTGCCAGCAGTAGGGGTGTGACCCAGTACTTC.

This rearrangement joins TRBV20-1 to TRBJ2-3; 11 nucleotides line up with TRBD2. Trimming removed 6 bases from V and 0 bases from J; junction bases left unmatched: 5. CDR3 length: 15 residues. The germline gives CDR1 DFQATT, CDR2 SNEGSKA (reference sequence). The CDR3 DNA sequence: TGCAGTGCCAAAACTAGCGGGGGAAGCACAGATACGCAGTATTTT. Its protein product is CSAKTSGGSTDTQYF.

V is TRBV15 and J is TRBJ2-7; D unclear. The CDR3 length is 12 residues. In germline, CDR1 is LNHNV, CDR2 YYDKDF (reference sequence). Trimming removed 0 bases from V and 4 bases from J, with 4 bases in between. CDR3 in amino acids: CATSRDTYEQYF. CDR3 nucleotides: TGTGCCACCAGCAGAGATACGTACGAGCAGTACTTC. Full variable domain (missing parts from reference TRBV15 and TRBJ2-7): DAMVIQNPRYQVTQFGKPVTLSCSQTLNHNVMYWYQQKSSQAPKLLFHYYDKDFNNEADTPDNFQSRRPNTSFCFLDIRSPGLGDTAMYLCATSRDTYEQYFGPGTRLTVT.

The V gene is TRBV25-1, the J gene TRBJ2-1, with TRBD2 as a possible D gene (8 bases). From germline, CDR1 is MGHDK and CDR2 SYGVNS. The CDR3 length is 16 residues. Trimming pared 1 base from V and 4 bases from J, leaving 14 bases between. The CDR3 nucleotides read TGTGCCAGCAGTGAATCGGGAGGGGGCGCGTACAATGAGCAGTTCTTC. Translated: CASSESGGGAYNEQFF.

CDR3 DNA: TGCAGCGTCGAAACCGGATCCTATGGCTACACCTTC. Translation gives CSVETGSYGYTF. The chain is built from TRBV29-1 and TRBJ1-2, with no clear D. This CDR3 has 12 amino acids. The V end was cut by 6 bases, the J end by 4 bases, with 12 bases between. From germline, CDR1 is SQVTM and CDR2 ANQGSEA.

This chain uses TRBV16 with TRBJ2-6; 7 positions agree with TRBD1. V gave up 4 bases and J gave up 4 bases; unmatched junction bases: 10. Looked up from germline, CDR1 is KGHSY and CDR2 is FQNENV. The CDR3 runs 17 residues. The CDR3 DNA sequence: TGTGCCAGCAGCCCCCGACGACAGGGCCCAGGGGCCAACGTCCTGACTTTC. Its translation is CASSPRRQGPGANVLTF.

The chain uses TRBV29-1 and TRBJ2-4, with a possible D match to TRBD1 (6 bases). The CDR3 runs 13 residues. Deletions cut 7 bases from V and 6 bases from J, with 16 bases between. Germline V lookup: CDR1 SQVTM, CDR2 ANQGSEA. CDR3 coding DNA: TGCAGCGCACCGAGACAGGCGGGAAACATTCAGTACTTC. Amino acids: CSAPRQAGNIQYF.

This clonotype was detected only a few times. The genes are TRBV28 and TRBJ2-1; D is unclear. Between the trimmed V and J ends, which lost 4 bases and 8 bases, there was a span of 18 bases. This CDR3 has 15 residues. CDR1 is MDHEN and CDR2 is SYDVKM in the germline V gene. Written as DNA, the CDR3 is TGTGCCAGCAGTTCCCCTGGACGGATTTGGGATGAGCAGTTCTTC. It specifies CASSSPGRIWDEQFF.

This sequence joins TRBV9 and TRBJ2-1; D is unclear. The CDR3 consists of 15 residues. The V gene lost 1 base and the J gene lost 4 bases, with 12 bases spanning the gap. Germline V gene sequence: CDR1 SGDLS, CDR2 YYNGEE. CDR3 loop: CASSVYPSGYNEQFF. CDR3 in DNA: TGTGCCAGCAGCGTATACCCTTCCGGATACAATGAGCAGTTCTTC. The full variable domain, its missing parts supplied by reference TRBV9 and TRBJ2-1, is DSGVTQTPKHLITATGQRVTLRCSPRSGDLSVYWYQQSLDQGLQFLIQYYNGEERAKGNILERFSAQQFPDLHSELNLSSLELGDSALYFCASSVYPSGYNEQFFGPGTRLTVL.

This clonotype has more than one count but fewer than ten. The gene calls are TRBV20-1 and TRBJ2-7, with D maybe TRBD1 (5 bases). V lost 1 base and J lost 3, with 10 bases in between. In germline, CDR1 is DFQATT, CDR2 SNEGSKA (reference sequence). This CDR3 region has 13 residues. The CDR3 DNA reads as TGCAGTGCTAGAGGGGGCCAGGGCTACGAGCAGTACTTC. The encoded protein is CSARGGQGYEQYF.

Worth noting for this clonotype: This could be a read error, since a much larger clone is one nucleotide away. The chain couples TRBV29-1 to TRBJ2-7, with D hard to call. CDR3 size: 10 residues. In germline, CDR1 is SQVTM, CDR2 ANQGSEA. V gave up 6 bases and J gave up 7 bases, with 10 bases separating them. CDR3 residues: CSVFHNEQYF. Written as DNA, the CDR3 is TGCAGCGTCTTCCACAATGAGCAGTACTTC.

This clonotype came up many times. This rearrangement joins TRBV7-9 to TRBJ2-1; no definite D call. Trimming took 3 bases from V and 9 from J, leaving 3 bases between them. CDR1 is SEHNR and CDR2 is FQNEAQ in the germline V gene (reference sequence). This CDR3 spans 10 amino acids. CDR3 DNA: TGTGCCAGCAGCTTCACTGAGCAGTTCTTC. Its translation: CASSFTEQFF.

This chain uses TRBV6-2 or TRBV6-3 with TRBJ2-7; possibly TRBD1 for D (6 bases). CDR3 length: 14 amino acids. CDR1 and CDR2 from the germline V gene are MNHEY and SVGEGT. V shed 2 bases and J shed 3 bases, with 11 bases lying between them. CDR3: CASSYPDRIYEQYF. CDR3 in DNA: TGTGCCAGCAGTTACCCGGACAGAATCTACGAGCAGTACTTC.

This clonotype was detected a few times. This chain uses TRBV2 with TRBJ2-5, with a weak D call TRBD2 (5 bases). CDR1 SNHLY and CDR2 FYNNEI come from the germline V gene. V gave up 4 bases and J gave up 5 bases, with 11 bases separating them. The CDR3 extends over 13 amino acids. CDR3 in amino acids: CASSVGRRETQYF. The CDR3 DNA reads as TGTGCCAGCAGTGTTGGCAGGAGGGAGACCCAGTACTTC.

The V gene is TRBV3-1, the J gene TRBJ2-1, with TRBD2 identical over 10 bases. In germline, CDR1 is LGHDT, CDR2 YNNKEL (reference sequence). The CDR3 runs 18 residues. V trimming: 6 bases; J trimming: 8 bases; junction bases outside the gene matches: 19. The CDR3: CASSPLPGLALPGDEQFF. CDR3 bases: TGTGCCAGCAGTCCTCTCCCGGGACTAGCGCTCCCCGGGGATGAGCAGTTCTTC.